This T cell receptor (beta chain) was captured in a study of response to subunit inactivated influenza vaccine. This CDR3 has 16 residues. Germline V gene data show CDR1 as SGHVS and CDR2 as FQNEAQ. The V gene lost 6 bases and the J gene lost 1 base, with 16 bases spanning the gap. TCRdb used MiXCR to reprocess the RT-PCR reads, holding one entry per CDR3 protein. The profile covers around 650,000 distinct CDR3 sequences, with about 15% appearing a single time and approximately 10% taken by the ten largest. As to this clonotype: As yet, its antigen is unknown.

Study-wide results and caveats: The authors suggested that every seasonal influenza vaccination recruits few new T cells.

J is TRBJ1-5 and V is TRBV7-8; no reliable D call. The TCR sequence derives from a middle-aged man who received an inactivated influenza vaccine. Material: PBMCs from blood, obtained less than 13 days after vaccination. This CDR3 is CASSRRRWSSNQPQHF. The CDR3 bases are TGTGCCAGCAGTCGACGACGGTGGAGCAGCAATCAGCCCCAGCATTTT. Complete variable domain (other parts from reference TRBV7-8 and TRBJ1-5): GAGVSQSPRYKVAKRGQDVALRCDPISGHVSLFWYQQALGQGPEFLTYFQNEAQLDKSGLPSDRFFAERPEGSVSTLKIQRTQQEDSAVYLCASSRRRWSSNQPQHFGDGTRLSIL.